This TCR beta chain was recovered during a study of molecular identifiers for immune sequencing clone quantification. General observations from the study: Identical TCR molecules sharing a barcode could underestimate highly expanded clone sizes. Over 99% of CMV-specific effector molecules, but under 1% of naive ones, were in clones above 20 copies. Spiked Jurkat TCR RNA equivalent to one cell was reportedly detectable in one million naive cells.

As previously described, bulk TCR libraries were made using listed TCR primers. One entry per CDR3 protein results from TCRdb running MiXCR on the PCR reads. The sample records hundreds of thousands of distinct CDR3 sequences, less than 30% being singletons. About this clonotype itself: What it binds is unknown.

The CDR3 sequence is 15 residues long. V lost 0 bases to trimming and J lost 1 base, with 7 bases between them. CDR1 is SGHTA, CDR2 FQGTGA, per germline. The rearrangement joins TRBV7-3 to TRBJ2-1; TRBD1 is a possible D gene (5 bases). Input material: naive CD8+ T cells from blood, with Jurkat cell RNA spiked in. Subset noted: FACS-sorted CD8+CD4-CCR7+CD45RA+ naive T cells. The sequence was obtained from a human donor in good health. Some libraries in this study had Jurkat cell RNA spiked in. The CDR3 nucleotides read TGTGCCAGCAGCTTAACAGGGGTATCCTACAATGAGCAGTTCTTC. This translates into CASSLTGVSYNEQFF. The whole variable domain, remainder taken from reference TRBV7-3 and TRBJ2-1, is GAGVSQTPSNKVTEKGKYVELRCDPISGHTALYWYRQSLGQGPEFLIYFQGTGAADDSGLPNDRFFAVRPEGSVSTLKIQRTERGDSAVYLCASSLTGVSYNEQFFGPGTRLTVL.